The source of this T cell receptor (beta chain) is a study of shared clonotypes between healthy human individuals. TCRdb's table, derived via immunoSEQ multiplex PCR, lists solely in-frame clones and lacks some. The data contain millions of clones, roughly 94% of them singletons. Germline loops: CDR1 MNHEY, CDR2 SVGAGI. Trimming removed 0 bases from V and 2 bases from J, with 8 bases in between. This CDR3 has 14 residues. As for this clone: Other DNA sequences in this sample translate to the same CDR3.

Sequenced material: naive CD4+ T cells sorted from blood. Subset here: CD45RA+ positively selected. The clonotype comes from a man aged 18 to 29 in good health. The chain recombines TRBV6-5 with TRBJ2-7; D is unresolved. CDR3 in amino acids: CASSYSERTYEQYF. CDR3 sequence (DNA): TGTGCCAGCAGTTACTCGGAGAGGACCTACGAGCAGTACTTC.